This T cell receptor (beta chain) appears in the sequencing data of a study of post-analysis software for immune sequencing data. Study at large: Some patients lacked subtype; others had relapsing-remitting, secondary progressive or progressive-relapsing disease.

This clonotype was seen a single time. The antigen remains unidentified. Tagging with unique molecular identifiers was a feature of the TCR beta cDNA libraries. MiXCR, applied by TCRdb to the PCR reads, yields one record per CDR3 protein. The data contain about 460,000 distinct CDR3 sequences, roughly 45% of them singletons. Study conclusions and caveats: F measure showed strong co-clustering of same-batch samples. Controls had lower frequencies than patients of 4 or 5 TRBV segments, which included TRBV5-6, TRBV5-1 and TRBV20-1. Multiple sclerosis patients showed significantly lower normalized Chao1 diversity than controls did.

The CDR3 runs 15 residues. The V segment lost 2 bases and the J segment 10 bases; nucleotides outside the gene matches: 7. Germline V lookup: CDR1 MRHNA, CDR2 SNTAGT. This clonotype was sampled from a girl aged 10 to 17 with multiple sclerosis. The sequencing sample was made of blood. This chain connects TRBV6-4 to TRBJ2-1; the match to TRBD2 covers 11 bases. CDR3 protein: CASSDRPSGRNEQFF. The DNA for the CDR3 is TGTGCCAGCAGTGACCGGCCTAGCGGGAGGAACGAGCAGTTCTTC.